This T cell receptor beta chain was sequenced in a study of human T cells and chemical hapten exposure. At the level of the study: Patch tests put 0.01% DPC on the upper back, read at 6 days. Study-wide findings and caveats: The study found that PT1 expanded TCR counts correlated positively with patch test score.

Authors' processing steps: Across samples, TCR counts had a median of about 92,000 and ranged from roughly 23,224 to 690,600. MiXCR was run by TCRdb on the RACE reads, yielding one entry per CDR3 protein. The authors' filters were not applied to this entry. The sample consists of about 62,000 distinct CDR3 sequences, about 6.7% of them appearing once. Comment on this clonotype: The antigen is not known.

Noted time point: pre-sensitization, week 0. Treatment of the sample: therapeutic diphenylcyclopropenone sensitization with weekly scalp DPC. Each patch-test visit's blood sample preceded patch application. This receptor was taken from a woman younger than 45 with alopecia areata. Some clones in this sample may be carry-over from other donors' samples. This specimen consisted of whole blood, obtained in connection with sensitization to the hapten diphenylcyclopropenone (DPC).

This CDR3 reads CSASGVNTEAFF. CDR3 DNA: TGCAGTGCTAGTGGCGTGAACACTGAAGCTTTCTTT. The chain is built from TRBV20-1 and TRBJ1-1; D remains ambiguous. Between the trimmed V and J ends, which lost 3 bases and 0 bases, there was a span of 5 bases. From germline, CDR1 is DFQATT and CDR2 SNEGSKA (reference sequence). The CDR3 consists of 12 residues.